This T cell receptor (beta chain) appears in the sequencing data of a study of response to subunit inactivated influenza vaccine. Points from the study as a whole: Authors proposed each seasonal influenza vaccination draws in few new T cells.

TCRdb ran MiXCR on the RT-PCR reads and lists one entry per CDR3 protein. There are 500,000 to 600,000 distinct CDR3 sequences in the sample; approximately 15% occur only once, and around 10% lies in the top ten. The V gene lost 0 bases and the J gene lost 2 bases, with 13 bases spanning the gap. The length of the CDR3 is 16 residues. Germline V gives CDR1 SGDLS, CDR2 YYNGEE. With regard to this clonotype: The antigen remains unidentified.

The source of this sequence is a man aged 50 or older who received an inactivated influenza vaccine. The chain uses TRBV9 and TRBJ2-3; D is perhaps TRBD2 (6 bases). Material: PBMCs from blood, obtained less than 13 days after vaccination. CDR3 bases: TGTGCCAGCAGCGTAGCCCGGGGGAGATTCACAGATACGCAGTATTTT. Its translation is CASSVARGRFTDTQYF. The whole variable domain, filled in from reference TRBV9 and TRBJ2-3, reads DSGVTQTPKHLITATGQRVTLRCSPRSGDLSVYWYQQSLDQGLQFLIQYYNGEERAKGNILERFSAQQFPDLHSELNLSSLELGDSALYFCASSVARGRFTDTQYFGPGTRLTVL.